This TCR beta chain derives from a study of regulatory T cells in long-lasting Graves disease. In building TCR beta libraries, iRepertoire HTBI primers were used together with Arm-PCR of CDR3 regions. MiXCR, applied by TCRdb to the multiplex PCR reads, yields one record per CDR3 protein. Here the sample spans 530,000 or so distinct CDR3 sequences, about 16% being singletons. The V gene lost 4 bases and the J gene lost 7 bases, with 13 bases spanning the gap. The CDR3 loop spans 14 amino acids. Germline V lookup: CDR1 LNHNV, CDR2 YYDKDF (reference sequence). The time point here: newly diagnosed GD, antithyroid drugs for less than 3 months. Preparation of the TCR library used RNA extracted from PBMCs. The same sample was also studied in work on T cells in Graves' hyperthyroidism and ophthalmopathy.

Sequences were derived from peripheral blood mononuclear cells (PBMCs), sampled at new diagnosis, from a patient treated with antithyroid drugs. This chain joins TRBV15 and TRBJ2-2; possibly TRBD2 for D (6 bases). This sequence was found in a young man with Graves disease. The CDR3 coding sequence is TGTGCCACCAGCAAAACGGGAGTCGGCGGGGAGCTGTTTTTT. It yields the protein CATSKTGVGGELFF.